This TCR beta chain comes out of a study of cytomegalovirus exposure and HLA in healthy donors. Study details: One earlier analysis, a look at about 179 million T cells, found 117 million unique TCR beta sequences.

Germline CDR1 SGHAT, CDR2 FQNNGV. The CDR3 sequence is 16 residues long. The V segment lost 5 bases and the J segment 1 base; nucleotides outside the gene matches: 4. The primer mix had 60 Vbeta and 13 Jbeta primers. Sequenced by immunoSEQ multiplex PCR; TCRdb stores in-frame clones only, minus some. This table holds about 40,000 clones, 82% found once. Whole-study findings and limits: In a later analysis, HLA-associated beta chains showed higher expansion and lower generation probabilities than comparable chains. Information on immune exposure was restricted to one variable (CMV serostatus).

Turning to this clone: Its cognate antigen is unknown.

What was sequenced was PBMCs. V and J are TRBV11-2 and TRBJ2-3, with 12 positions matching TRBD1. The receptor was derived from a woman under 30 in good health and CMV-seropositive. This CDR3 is CASSPRDRGRTDTQYF. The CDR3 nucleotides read TGTGCCAGCAGCCCCCGGGACAGGGGGCGCACAGATACGCAGTATTTT.